This T cell receptor beta chain was identified in a study of control samples from healthy donors and cancer patients. Some clones are missing from TCRdb's copy, which holds only in-frame ones; the method was immunoSEQ multiplex PCR. This sample has roughly 120,000 clones; 90% occur once, and the top ten carry 4.4%. Deletions cut 2 bases from V and 8 bases from J, with 7 bases between. Germline CDR1 and CDR2: SGHTS and YDEGEE. The CDR3 totals 11 residues. This clonotype was sampled from a human donor in good health. The donor label of this sample is uncertain. The J gene is TRBJ1-1, the V gene TRBV5-8; no definite D call. Material: blood. CDR3 sequence: CASSLVLEAFF. The CDR3 DNA reads TGTGCCAGCAGCTTAGTATTAGAAGCTTTCTTT.